This T cell receptor (beta chain) stems from a study of immune evolution from preneoplasia to lung adenocarcinoma. Germline CDR1 LGHNT, CDR2 FRNRAP. This CDR3 has 11 amino acids. V lost 9 bases to trimming and J lost 8 bases, with 13 bases between them. Data came from immunoSEQ multiplex PCR; TCRdb stores just in-frame clones and leaves some out. The sample carries 3,000 or so clones, 85% to 90% recorded once. The sequence derives from a person in their sixties or seventies with lung adenocarcinoma. The chain has TRBV12-5 and TRBJ1-1; no reliable D call. Material for sequencing was FFPE adjacent normal lung tissue. The CDR3 bases are TGTGCTAGCTTGGAAGGGAGGGAAGCTTTCTTT. Translation: CASLEGREAFF.